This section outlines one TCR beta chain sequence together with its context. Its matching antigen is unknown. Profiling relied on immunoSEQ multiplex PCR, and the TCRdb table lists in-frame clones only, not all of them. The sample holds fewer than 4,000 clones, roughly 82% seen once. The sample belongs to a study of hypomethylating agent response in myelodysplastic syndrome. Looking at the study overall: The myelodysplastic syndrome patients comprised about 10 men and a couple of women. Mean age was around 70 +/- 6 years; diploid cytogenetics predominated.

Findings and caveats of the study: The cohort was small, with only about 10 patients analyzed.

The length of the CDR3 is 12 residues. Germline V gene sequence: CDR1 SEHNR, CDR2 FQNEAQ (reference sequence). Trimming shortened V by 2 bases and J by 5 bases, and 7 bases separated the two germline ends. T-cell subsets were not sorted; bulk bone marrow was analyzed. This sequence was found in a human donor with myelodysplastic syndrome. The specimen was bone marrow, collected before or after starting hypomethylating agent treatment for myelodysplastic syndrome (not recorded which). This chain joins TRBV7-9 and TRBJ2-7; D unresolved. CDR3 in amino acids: CASSLNSHEQYF. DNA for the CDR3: TGTGCCAGCAGCTTAAATTCCCACGAGCAGTACTTC.